This T cell receptor (beta chain) was sequenced in a study of T cell repertoires in cytomegalovirus infection. The wider study: HLA-B-restricted CMV epitopes that are well studied were used alongside recently identified HLA-C-restricted ones. Notes on the study in general: The cumulative frequency of public TCR beta families identified carriers of CMV plus the relevant HLA. Clonotypes of TCR beta that were HLA-C-restricted and CMV-specific dominated the ex vivo response.

TCRdb independently ran MiXCR on the reads; one entry per CDR3 protein. The sample records some 920,000 distinct CDR3 sequences, around 32% being singletons. Details on this clonotype: Antigen: not known.

This CDR3 is built from 15 residues. CDR1 is LNHDA and CDR2 is SQIVND in the germline V gene (reference sequence). V was cut by 4 bases and J by 5 bases, with 15 bases left in between. The specimen comprised cultured CD8+ T cells from PBMCs, sampled from culture after CMV antigen stimulation. The chain has TRBV19 and TRBJ1-5, with D maybe TRBD1 (6 bases). The sequence derives from a human donor in good health (CMV status not recorded). Some clones in this sample may be carry-over from other donors' samples. This chain's CDR3 is CASSKIRDTYQPQHF. CDR3 DNA sequence: TGTGCCAGTAGTAAAATCCGGGACACTTATCAGCCCCAGCATTTT.